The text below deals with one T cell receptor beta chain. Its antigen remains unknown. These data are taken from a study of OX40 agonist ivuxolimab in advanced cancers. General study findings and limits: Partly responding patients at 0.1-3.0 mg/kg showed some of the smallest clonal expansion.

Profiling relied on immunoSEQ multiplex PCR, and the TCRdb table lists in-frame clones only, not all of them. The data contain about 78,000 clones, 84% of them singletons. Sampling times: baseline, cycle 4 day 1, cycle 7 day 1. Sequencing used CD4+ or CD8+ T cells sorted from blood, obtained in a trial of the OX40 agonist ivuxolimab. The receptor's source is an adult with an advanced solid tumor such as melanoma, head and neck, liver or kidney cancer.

The CDR3, as DNA: TGTGCCAGCAGCGTACGTCTGGCAGATACGCAGTATTTT. Its translation: CASSVRLADTQYF. The chain employs TRBV9 and TRBJ2-3; D is unresolved. Trimming removed 1 base at V and 4 bases at J, with 7 bases between. This CDR3 has 13 amino acids. From germline, CDR1 is SGDLS and CDR2 YYNGEE.